The 4 T cell receptor beta chains below all came from one sample that was sequenced in a study of cytotoxic CD8 clonotypes in ibrutinib-treated CLL. Libraries were prepared by immunoSEQ multiplex PCR; TCRdb keeps only in-frame clonotypes and omits some of them. The sample comprises fewer than 85,000 clones, roughly 80% of which are singletons, and approximately 4.4% rests with the top ten. Specimen: PBMCs, collected after 12 months of ibrutinib treatment. These receptors were obtained from a human donor with chronic lymphocytic leukemia.

The chain links TRBV18 to TRBJ1-5, with no clear D. The CDR3 runs 16 residues. The V gene lost 9 bases and the J gene lost 2 bases, with 20 bases spanning the gap. Germline CDR1 KGHSH, CDR2 LQKENI. In DNA, the CDR3 is TGTGCCAGTTCCGAAGGCCTCCCTGGGGGCAATCAGCCCCAGCATTTT. This sequence encodes CASSEGLPGGNQPQHF.

The CDR3: CASSYVGRLYEQYF. DNA for the CDR3: TGTGCCAGCAGTTATGTCGGGAGATTATACGAGCAGTACTTC. V is TRBV6-6 and J is TRBJ2-7; the D gene is possibly TRBD2 (6 bases). The CDR3 extends over 14 amino acids. V gave up 3 bases and J gave up 4 bases, with 13 bases separating them. Germline CDR1 is MNHNY and CDR2 is SVGAGI (reference sequence).

This clone was detected a few times. The chain employs TRBV6-6 and TRBJ1-5, with TRBD1 identical over 7 bases. With V trimmed by 6 bases and J by 2 bases, 7 bases remained unmatched. Germline CDR1 and CDR2: MNHNY and SVGAGI (reference sequence). The CDR3 is 15 amino acids. CDR3 sequence: CASRTTGSGNQPQHF. In DNA, the CDR3 is TGTGCCAGCAGAACGACAGGGTCGGGCAATCAGCCCCAGCATTTT.

The gene calls are TRBV27 and TRBJ2-7, with TRBD2 as a possible D gene (7 bases). The germline V and J ends were trimmed by 2 bases and 6 bases, with 26 bases remaining between them. This CDR3 is 18 amino acids long. Germline CDR1 reads MNHEY; CDR2 reads SMNVEV (reference sequence). The CDR3 sequence: CASSLGTMGGGSSVEQYF. DNA for the CDR3: TGTGCCAGCAGTTTAGGGACCATGGGGGGCGGGAGCTCGGTCGAGCAGTACTTC.